This record covers a single T cell receptor (beta chain). Original data processing: Amplification with reference gene primers provided the estimates of nucleated cell counts. The assay was immunoSEQ multiplex PCR, and TCRdb's table has in-frame clones only and misses some. V and J calls and clone size are those listed in that table; D and trimming were worked out from the DNA. The sample includes over 300,000 clones, 90% of them seen just once. Looked up from germline, CDR1 is MDHEN and CDR2 is SYDVKM. The CDR3 consists of 15 residues. V shed 3 bases and J 1 base; nucleotides not matched to a gene: 6. The data originate from a study of blood T cell repertoires in COVID-19. At the level of the study: Donors in the United States, Italy and Spain gave samples during acute or convalescent COVID-19. Sources were T cells, B-cell-depleted T cells, or PBMCs; the material itself was cDNA or gDNA.

The clonotype comes from a man between 18 and 35 years old with active or convalescent COVID-19. Sequenced input: peripheral blood. The chain combines TRBV28 with TRBJ2-7; 7 nucleotides match TRBD2. In DNA, the CDR3 is TGTGCCAGCAGTTTGGGGGGGGAGACGTCCTACGAGCAGTACTTC. Its translation is CASSLGGETSYEQYF.